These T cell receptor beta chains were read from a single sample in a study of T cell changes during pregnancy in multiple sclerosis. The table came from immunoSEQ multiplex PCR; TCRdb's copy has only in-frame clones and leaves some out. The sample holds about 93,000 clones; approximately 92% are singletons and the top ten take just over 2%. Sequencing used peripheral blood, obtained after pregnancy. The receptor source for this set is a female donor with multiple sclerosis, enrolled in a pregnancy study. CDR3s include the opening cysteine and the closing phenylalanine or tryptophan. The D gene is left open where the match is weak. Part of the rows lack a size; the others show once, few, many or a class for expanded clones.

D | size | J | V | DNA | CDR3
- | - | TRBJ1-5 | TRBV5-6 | TGTGCCAGCAGCTTCAGGGGCCAGAGCAATCAGCCCCAGCATTTT | CASSFRGQSNQPQHF
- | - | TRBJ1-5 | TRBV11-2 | TGTGCCAGCAGCGACCCCTACAGGGAGGGTCTGGGTGGGCCCCAGCATTTT | CASSDPYREGLGGPQHF
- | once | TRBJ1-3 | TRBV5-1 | TGCGCCAGCAGCTTGGGGCAGGGTTTCGGAGACACCATATATTTT | CASSLGQGFGDTIYF
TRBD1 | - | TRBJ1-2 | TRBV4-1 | TGCGCCAGCAGCCACGGGACAGGAGTCGCCTATGGCTACACCTTC | CASSHGTGVAYGYTF
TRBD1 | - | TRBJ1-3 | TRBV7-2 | TGTGCCAGCAGCCGACAGGGGCATAGAAACACCATATATTTT | CASSRQGHRNTIYF
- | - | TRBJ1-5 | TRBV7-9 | TGTGCCAGCGGAACAGATGTCCACGATCACCAGCATTTT | CASGTDVHDHQHF
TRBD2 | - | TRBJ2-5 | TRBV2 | TGTGCCAGCAGAGTAGGGGCGGGGGTAGAGACCCAGTACTTC | CASRVGAGVETQYF
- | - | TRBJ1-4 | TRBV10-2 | TGCGCCAGCAGTGGACCGCCGGGGGGCCGGAATGAAAAACTGTTTTTT | CASSGPPGGRNEKLFF
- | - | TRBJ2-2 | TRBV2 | TGTGCCAGCAGTGATCCGCTGGGACAAGACACCGGGGAGCTGTTTTTT | CASSDPLGQDTGELFF
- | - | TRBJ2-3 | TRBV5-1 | TGCGCCAGCAGCTTGAGTGGGCAGCAAAATCGGGGAACAGATACGCAGTATTTT | CASSLSGQQNRGTDTQYF